The 17 T cell receptor beta chains below were found in one sample sequenced in a study of vaccination and CD4 T cells after COVID-19. Sample treatment: approximately 11-day PBMC culture with coronavirus spike peptide pools or control peptides (ViraFEST assay). Cultured CD4+ T cell DNA underwent sequencing with the Oncomine TCR Beta short-read assay. Each CDR3 protein gets one entry after TCRdb re-called the PCR reads with MiXCR. The sample contains around 19,000 distinct CDR3 sequences, nearly 50% of which appear only once. Antigen specificity for these receptors is unknown. Sequenced sample: CD4+ T cells from blood, cultured in vitro. The receptors come from a human donor who had recovered from COVID-19.

This chain joins TRBV14 and TRBJ1-2, with a weak D call TRBD1 (5 bases). This CDR3 spans 16 amino acids. Germline V gene data show CDR1 as SGHDN and CDR2 as FVKESK. Trimming removed 1 base at V and 4 bases at J, with 16 bases between. CDR3 loop: CASSQGGVITGYGYTF. CDR3 coding DNA: TGTGCCAGCAGCCAAGGAGGGGTCATCACGGGCTATGGCTACACCTTC.

The rearrangement uses TRBV28 and TRBJ1-2; a weak D match, TRBD1 (5 bases). Looked up from germline, CDR1 is MDHEN and CDR2 is SYDVKM. This CDR3 is 14 amino acids long. The germline V and J ends were trimmed by 5 bases and 6 bases, with 16 bases remaining between them. The CDR3 protein is CASSQADSSHGYTF. The CDR3 nucleotides read TGTGCCAGCAGTCAAGCTGACAGCTCCCATGGCTACACCTTC.

The chain uses TRBV6-1 and TRBJ2-5; D gene ambiguous. The CDR3 has 11 amino acids. Trimming stripped 11 bases from V and 4 bases from J, with 11 bases between. Germline V gene sequence: CDR1 MNHNS, CDR2 SASEGT. CDR3 DNA sequence: TGTGCCGGTGAGACGGGAGAGACCCAGTACTTC. It specifies CAGETGETQYF.

The chain combines TRBV21-1 with TRBJ1-5. TRBV21-1 is a listed pseudogene. This CDR3 region has 22 residues. The CDR3 region is CASSNPGRETGTFSGSNQPQHF. The CDR3 DNA follows: TGTGCCAGCAGCAACCCAGGGAGGGAGACCGGGACTTTTTCTGGCAGCAATCAGCCCCAGCATTTT.

This chain joins TRBV6-1 and TRBJ1-6, with D possibly being TRBD1 (6 bases). This CDR3 contains 17 residues. Trimming shortened V by 7 bases and J by 0 bases, and 16 bases separated the two germline ends. Germline V gives CDR1 MNHNS, CDR2 SASEGT. CDR3 nucleotides: TGTGCCAGCAAGGGGGGGGGCCCTCGCTCCTATAATTCACCCCTCCACTTT. It specifies CASKGGGPRSYNSPLHF.

In this sample, this clonotype turned up a few times. J is TRBJ2-7 and V is TRBV20-1, with no clear D. The germline gives CDR1 DFQATT, CDR2 SNEGSKA (reference sequence). This CDR3 spans 12 amino acids. The V and J ends lost 2 bases and 5 bases respectively, with 10 bases between them. CDR3 in DNA: TGCAGTGCTAGATATGGGGTCGACGAGCAGTACTTC. As protein: CSARYGVDEQYF.

J is TRBJ2-2 and V is TRBV28, with a tentative D call TRBD1 (6 bases). Trimming removed 2 bases from V and 6 bases from J, with 13 bases in between. The CDR3 consists of 15 residues. Germline CDR1 is MDHEN and CDR2 is SYDVKM. The CDR3 reads CASSLGGAGAGELFF. Here the CDR3 DNA reads TGTGCCAGCAGTTTAGGTGGGGCAGGGGCCGGGGAGCTGTTTTTT.

This chain connects TRBV11-2 to TRBJ1-5, with D unclear. This CDR3 is 13 amino acids long. Trimming pared 0 bases from V and 5 bases from J, leaving 5 bases between. The germline V gene has CDR1 SGHAT and CDR2 FQNNGV. The CDR3 coding sequence is TGTGCCAGCAGCTTAGATAGGGATCAGCCCCAGCATTTT. Its translation: CASSLDRDQPQHF.

This clonotype has a handful of counts. The chain couples TRBV6-2 or TRBV6-3 to TRBJ1-5; 8 positions agree with TRBD1. Germline loops: CDR1 MNHEY, CDR2 SVGEGT. V was pared by 1 base and J by 3 bases, with 11 bases of the junction left unmatched. The CDR3 spans 18 residues. The CDR3 reads CASSYFNAGTGVNQPQHF. CDR3 coding DNA: TGTGCCAGCAGTTACTTCAATGCCGGGACAGGAGTCAATCAGCCCCAGCATTTT.

The chain links TRBV27 to TRBJ2-1; 11 bases line up with TRBD2. CDR1 is MNHEY and CDR2 is SMNVEV in the germline V gene (reference sequence). The length of the CDR3 is 14 residues. V trimming: 5 bases; J trimming: 7 bases; junction bases outside the gene matches: 4. The CDR3 region has the DNA TGTGCCAGCAGTCCACGACTAGCGGGAAATGAGCAGTTCTTC. It is translated as CASSPRLAGNEQFF.

The chain is built from TRBV7-9 and TRBJ1-4; the D is unclear. The CDR3 sequence is 15 residues long. The V gene lost 7 bases and the J gene lost 0 bases, with 12 bases spanning the gap. The V gene's germline CDR1 is SEHNR and CDR2 FQNEAQ (reference sequence). CDR3 residues: CASTRFTPTNEKLFF. The CDR3 DNA follows: TGTGCCAGCACTAGATTTACACCAACTAATGAAAAACTGTTTTTT.

By share of the sample, this clonotype is large. The V gene is TRBV19, the J gene TRBJ1-6, with D possibly being TRBD1 (6 bases). The CDR3 contains 14 residues. Trimming removed 4 bases at V and 10 bases at J, with 14 bases between. CDR1 LNHDA and CDR2 SQIVND come from the germline V gene (reference sequence). DNA for the CDR3: TGTGCCAGTAGTAGGGTGGGGGCAAACTCACCCCTCCACTTT. It yields the protein CASSRVGANSPLHF.

This clonotype has a handful of counts. V gene TRBV30 combines with J gene TRBJ1-5; possible D gene TRBD1, 5 bases. Trimming removed 0 bases from V and 7 bases from J, with 10 bases in between. Germline values: CDR1 GTSNPN, CDR2 SVGIG (reference sequence). The CDR3 contains 13 residues. CDR3 sequence reads: CAWSVLGRQPQHF. In nucleotides, the CDR3 is TGTGCCTGGAGTGTATTGGGGCGACAGCCCCAGCATTTT. The full variable domain, completed using reference TRBV30 and TRBJ1-5, is SQTIHQWPATLVQPVGSPLSLECTVEGTSNPNLYWYRQAAGRGLQLLFYSVGIGQISSEVPQNLSASRPQDRQFILSSKKLLLSDSGFYLCAWSVLGRQPQHFGDGTRLSIL.

The chain uses TRBV30 and TRBJ1-2; D not resolved. The CDR3 length is 13 residues. Trimming took off 4 bases at V and 6 bases at J, with 15 bases between the two ends. Germline CDR1 GTSNPN, CDR2 SVGIG (reference sequence). As DNA, the CDR3 is TGTGCCTGGACCTCCGGGCCATGGGATGGCTACACCTTC. Protein: CAWTSGPWDGYTF.

The chain uses TRBV11-2 and TRBJ1-1; no firm D call. V lost 3 bases, J lost 2 bases, and 10 bases lay in between. This CDR3 region has 14 residues. The germline V gene encodes CDR1 SGHAT and CDR2 FQNNGV. The CDR3 region is CASSLRRINTEAFF. The CDR3 coding sequence is TGTGCCAGCAGCTTGCGGCGGATAAACACTGAAGCTTTCTTT.

The sample holds a few counts of this clonotype. The chain combines TRBV19 with TRBJ1-5; D gene unclear. The germline V and J ends were trimmed by 1 base and 8 bases, with 9 bases remaining between them. The V gene's germline CDR1 is LNHDA and CDR2 SQIVND (reference sequence). The CDR3 runs 13 residues. CDR3 coding DNA: TGTGCCAGTAGTATAGGGGGAGGGAAGCCCCAGCATTTT. Translating gives CASSIGGGKPQHF.

This clonotype was counted only a few times. CDR3 residues: CASRFTGDNEKLFF. CDR3 in DNA: TGTGCCAGCAGATTCACAGGGGATAATGAAAAACTGTTTTTT. J is TRBJ1-4 and V is TRBV27, with 7 nucleotides matching TRBD1. J gave up 4 bases and V 6 bases, and 5 bases lay outside the gene matches. CDR3 size: 14 residues. Germline CDR1 reads MNHEY; CDR2 reads SMNVEV (reference sequence).